Listed below are T cell receptor beta chains from one sample, sequenced in a study of T cell repertoires in cytomegalovirus infection. TCRdb redid the calling of the reads with MiXCR, one entry per CDR3 protein. The profile covers 400,000 to 550,000 distinct CDR3 sequences, with about 11% appearing a single time and 10% to 13% taken by the ten largest. Sequenced input: PBMCs. These receptors were taken from a human donor in good health (CMV status not recorded). Some clones in this sample may be carry-over from other donors' samples. CDR3s include the opening cysteine and the closing phenylalanine or tryptophan. D genes are given only for firm matches. Only part of the rows carry a size: once, few, many, or a class if the clone is expanded.

clone_size j_call v_call d_call cdr3_nt cdr3_aa
once TRBJ2-5 TRBV20-1 - TGCAGTGCTAGACTGAGTGGGAGCTTGGAGACCCAGTACTTC CSARLSGSLETQYF
many TRBJ2-2 TRBV5-6 - TGTGCCAGCAGCTTGGTGGAGGGAGGCACCGGGGAGCTGTTTTTT CASSLVEGGTGELFF
many TRBJ1-1 TRBV12-3/TRBV12-4 TRBD1 TGTGCCAGCAGTTTAGGATGGGACAGTAGAACTGAAGCTTTCTTT CASSLGWDSRTEAFF
many TRBJ2-2 TRBV7-3 - TGTGCCAGCGGGGGGCAGGGAAACACCGGGGAGCTGTTTTTT CASGGQGNTGELFF
- TRBJ2-1 TRBV5-6 - TGTGCCAGCAGCGACCCGGGGAGCTCCTACAATGAGCAGTTCTTC CASSDPGSSYNEQFF
- TRBJ2-5 TRBV2 TRBD2 TGTGCCAGCAACCGGGAGGGCGGAGAGACCCAGTACTTC CASNREGGETQYF
many TRBJ1-2 TRBV6-1 TRBD1 TGTGCCAGTATGACAGGGGGCACCTACACCTTC CASMTGGTYTF
few TRBJ1-1 TRBV4-1 - TGCGCCAGCAGCCAAGGTTCCTCTCCAGGGGTCACTGAAGCTTTCTTT CASSQGSSPGVTEAFF
many TRBJ2-3 TRBV19 TRBD1 TGTGCCAGTAGTAGACAGGGCCATAGCACAGATACGCAGTATTTT CASSRQGHSTDTQYF
few TRBJ2-7 TRBV20-1 TRBD2 TGCAGTGCTCTACTAGCGGGAGGGGACTACGAGCAGTACTTC CSALLAGGDYEQYF
many TRBJ2-4 TRBV7-6 TRBD2 TGTGCCAGCAGTCGGTCCGGGAGGACGAAAAACATTCAGTACTTC CASSRSGRTKNIQYF
many TRBJ2-1 TRBV7-3 TRBD2 TGTGCCAGCAGCCTTACTGCCGGGACTAGCGTCTACAATGAGCAGTTCTTC CASSLTAGTSVYNEQFF
- TRBJ2-7 TRBV28 - TGTGCCAGCAGTCCGGGGACTTATTCCTACGAGCAGTACTTC CASSPGTYSYEQYF
many TRBJ2-1 TRBV27 - TGTGCCAGCAGAGAAAACCGGGGAAATGAGCAGTTCTTC CASRENRGNEQFF
many TRBJ2-1 TRBV10-3 TRBD2 TGTGCCATCAGTGTAGTAGGACTAGCGGGAGTGTGGTCGGGGACCTCCTACAATGAGCAGTTCTTC CAISVVGLAGVWSGTSYNEQFF
many TRBJ2-3 TRBV7-2 - TGTGCCAGCAGCTTAGAGGCGCTGCTTAGCACAGATACGCAGTATTTT CASSLEALLSTDTQYF
few TRBJ1-5 TRBV3-1 - TGTGCCAGCGGGACACGTAGCAATCAGCCCCAGCATTTT CASGTRSNQPQHF
many TRBJ1-5 TRBV28 TRBD1 TGTGCCAGCAGTTTTGCCGGACAGGTCAATCAGCCCCAGCATTTT CASSFAGQVNQPQHF
- TRBJ1-1 TRBV29-1 - TGCAGCGTTGAAGTCCACAGAATGAACACTGAAGCTTTCTTT CSVEVHRMNTEAFF
few TRBJ2-7 TRBV20-1 - TGCAGTGCTAGAGGGTTCCGGTCGAGCTACGAGCAGTACTTC CSARGFRSSYEQYF
- TRBJ2-3 TRBV20-1 TRBD2 TGCAGTGCTCGCGCCGTTAGCGGGGGGGGGGGAGATACGCAGTATTTT CSARAVSGGGGDTQYF
few TRBJ1-1 TRBV5-6 - TGTGCCAGCAGCTTGGGGGGTATGGGGGCCACTGAAGCTTTCTTT CASSLGGMGATEAFF
many TRBJ1-2 TRBV6-5 - TGTGCCAGCAGTCGGGGGGGGGCAAATGGCTACACCTTC CASSRGGANGYTF
- TRBJ1-1 TRBV29-1 TRBD1 TGCAGCGTTGAAGGAGGGCGAGCGACAGGGCTAAGCACTGAAGCTTTCTTT CSVEGGRATGLSTEAFF
many TRBJ2-7 TRBV5-1 - TGCGCCAGCAGTCGGGACACCCTATCCTACGAGCAGTACTTC CASSRDTLSYEQYF
many TRBJ1-1 TRBV18 - TGTGCCAGCAGCCCGGACGGGAACACTGAAGCTTTCTTT CASSPDGNTEAFF
- TRBJ2-6 TRBV19 - TGTGCCAGTAGTTCCGCTTGGGGGGCCAACGTCCTGACTTTC CASSSAWGANVLTF
few TRBJ1-4 TRBV6-1 - TGTGCCAGCAGTGAATGGGGGGGCAGGGCTAATGAAAAACTGTTTTTT CASSEWGGRANEKLFF
- TRBJ1-5 TRBV12-3/TRBV12-4 - TGTGCCAGCAGCCACGCGAGCAATCAGCCCCAGCATTTT CASSHASNQPQHF
many TRBJ2-2 TRBV10-3 - TGTGCCATCAGTGAGGGATCGTACCGGGAGCTGTTTTTT CAISEGSYRELFF
many TRBJ1-2 TRBV7-9 TRBD1 TGTGCCAGCAGCTTAGCACCGATCGGACAGGGGGCGCGGGATGGCTACACCTTC CASSLAPIGQGARDGYTF
many TRBJ1-4 TRBV27 TRBD1 TGTGCCAGCAGTTTATCGGTGGGGACAGCTAATGAAAAACTGTTTTTT CASSLSVGTANEKLFF
many TRBJ2-3 TRBV12-3/TRBV12-4 - TGTGCCAGCAGTTGGACCCCGGGGGCCCGAGCAGATACGCAGTATTTT CASSWTPGARADTQYF
- TRBJ2-4 TRBV28 TRBD2 TGTGCCAGCAGTTTATTCGGGGGGGCCAAAAACATTCAGTACTTC CASSLFGGAKNIQYF
many TRBJ2-7 TRBV29-1 TRBD2 TGCAGCGTGGAGGGACTAGCGGGGGCATACGAGCAGTACTTC CSVEGLAGAYEQYF
many TRBJ2-7 TRBV12-3/TRBV12-4 TRBD2 TGTGCCAGCAGTTTCCGACTAGCGGGAGAAGCTTACGAGCAGTACTTC CASSFRLAGEAYEQYF
many TRBJ2-5 TRBV12-3/TRBV12-4 TRBD1 TGTGCCAGCAGAGGGACAGGGGAAGAGACCCAGTACTTC CASRGTGEETQYF
many TRBJ2-3 TRBV7-8 TRBD2 TGTGCCAGCAGCCCTCTAGCGGCTAGCACAGATACGCAGTATTTT CASSPLAASTDTQYF
few TRBJ1-1 TRBV7-9 - TGTGCCAGCAGCTTAAAGAGGGCAGGGCCGAACACTGAAGCTTTCTTT CASSLKRAGPNTEAFF
many TRBJ2-5 TRBV7-9 TRBD1 TGTGCCAGCGAAACCGGGACAGGTGAAGAGACCCAGTACTTC CASETGTGEETQYF
- TRBJ1-1 TRBV25-1 - TGTGCCAGCAGACTACATATGGACACTGAAGCTTTCTTT CASRLHMDTEAFF
many TRBJ1-1 TRBV7-9 TRBD1 TGTGCCAGCAGCTCCGGGGTTCCTCAGGGGGCCACTGAAGCTTTCTTT CASSSGVPQGATEAFF
many TRBJ2-7 TRBV9 TRBD1 TGTGCCAGCAGCGTAGGACCGGGACAGTCCTACGAGCAGTACTTC CASSVGPGQSYEQYF
- TRBJ2-7 TRBV25-1 TRBD2 TGTGCCAGCAGTGAAGGGGGGGTAGGAGGCTACGAGCAGTACTTC CASSEGGVGGYEQYF
few TRBJ2-4 TRBV7-9 TRBD2 TGTGCCAGCAGTCTAGCGGGAGGGTACAAAAACATTCAGTACTTC CASSLAGGYKNIQYF